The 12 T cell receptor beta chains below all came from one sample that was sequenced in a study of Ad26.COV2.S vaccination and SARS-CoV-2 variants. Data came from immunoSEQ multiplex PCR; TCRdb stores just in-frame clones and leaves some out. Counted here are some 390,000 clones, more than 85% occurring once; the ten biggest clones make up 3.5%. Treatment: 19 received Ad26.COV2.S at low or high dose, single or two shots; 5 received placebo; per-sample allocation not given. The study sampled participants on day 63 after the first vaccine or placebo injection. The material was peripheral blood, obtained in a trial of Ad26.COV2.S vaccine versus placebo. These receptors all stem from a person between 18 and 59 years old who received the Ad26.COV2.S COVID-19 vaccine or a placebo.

The CDR3: CASSPDRATVTFF. The CDR3 region has the DNA TGTGCCAGCTCACCGGACCGAGCTACAGTGACTTTCTTT. This chain connects TRBV18 to TRBJ1-1; D remains unclear. The germline V and J ends were trimmed by 3 bases and 12 bases, with 17 bases remaining between them. CDR1 KGHSH and CDR2 LQKENI come from the germline V gene. The CDR3 covers 13 residues. Filled out from reference TRBV18 and TRBJ1-1, the complete variable domain reads NAGVMQNPRHLVRRRGQEARLRCSPMKGHSHVYWYRQLPEEGLKFMVYLQKENIIDESGMPKERFSAEFPKEGPSILRIQQVVRGDSAAYFCASSPDRATVTFFGQGTRLTVV.

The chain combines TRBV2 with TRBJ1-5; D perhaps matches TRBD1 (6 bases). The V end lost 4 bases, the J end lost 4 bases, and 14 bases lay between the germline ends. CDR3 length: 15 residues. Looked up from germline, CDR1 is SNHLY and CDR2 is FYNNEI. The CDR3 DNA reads TGTGCCAGCAGTGGGGGGCAGAGAGATAATCAGCCCCAGCATTTT. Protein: CASSGGQRDNQPQHF.

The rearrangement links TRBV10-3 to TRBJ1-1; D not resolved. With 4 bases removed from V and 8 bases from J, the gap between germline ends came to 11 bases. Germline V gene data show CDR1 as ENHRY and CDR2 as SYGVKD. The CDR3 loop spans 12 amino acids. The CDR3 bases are TGTGCCATCAGTGGGGGTTCCGGGGAAGCTTTCTTT. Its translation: CAISGGSGEAFF.

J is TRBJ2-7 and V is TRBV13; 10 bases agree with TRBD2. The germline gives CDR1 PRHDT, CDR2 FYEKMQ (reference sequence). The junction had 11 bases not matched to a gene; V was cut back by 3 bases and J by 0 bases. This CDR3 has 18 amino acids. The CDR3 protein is CASSLKGSGGPSSYEQYF. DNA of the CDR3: TGTGCCAGCAGCTTGAAGGGTAGCGGGGGGCCGAGCTCCTACGAGCAGTACTTC.

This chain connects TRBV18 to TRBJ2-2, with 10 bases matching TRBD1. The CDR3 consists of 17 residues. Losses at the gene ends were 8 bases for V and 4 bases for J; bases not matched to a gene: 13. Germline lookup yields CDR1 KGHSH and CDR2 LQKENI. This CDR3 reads CASTWDRGLFGTGELFF. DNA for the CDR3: TGTGCCAGCACATGGGACAGGGGACTCTTTGGCACCGGGGAGCTGTTTTTT.

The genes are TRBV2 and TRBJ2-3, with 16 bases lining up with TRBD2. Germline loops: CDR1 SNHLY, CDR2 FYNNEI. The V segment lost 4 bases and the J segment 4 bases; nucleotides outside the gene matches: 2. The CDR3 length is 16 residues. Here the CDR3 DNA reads TGTGCCAGCAGTGTTGGGACTAGCGGGGGGGCAGATACGCAGTATTTT. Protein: CASSVGTSGGADTQYF.

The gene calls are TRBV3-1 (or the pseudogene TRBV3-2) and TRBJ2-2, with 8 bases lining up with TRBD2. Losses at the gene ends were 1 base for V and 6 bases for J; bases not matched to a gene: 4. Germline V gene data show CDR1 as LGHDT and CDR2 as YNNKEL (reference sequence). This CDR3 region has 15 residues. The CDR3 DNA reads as TGTGCCAGCAGCCAAGCGGGGGGGAGGTCCGGGGAGCTGTTTTTT. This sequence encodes CASSQAGGRSGELFF.

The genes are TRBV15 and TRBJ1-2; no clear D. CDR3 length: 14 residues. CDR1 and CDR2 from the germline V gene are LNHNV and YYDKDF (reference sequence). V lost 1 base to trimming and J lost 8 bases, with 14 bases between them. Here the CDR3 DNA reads TGTGCCACCAGCAGAGGGACGACGGCCTGGGGCTACACCTTC. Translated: CATSRGTTAWGYTF.

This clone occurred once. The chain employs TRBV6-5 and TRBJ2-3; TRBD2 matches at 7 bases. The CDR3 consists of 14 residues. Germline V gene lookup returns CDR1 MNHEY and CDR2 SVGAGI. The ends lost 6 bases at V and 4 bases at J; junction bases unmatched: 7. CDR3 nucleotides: TGTGCCAGCAGCCTTGGACTAGTCGCAGATACGCAGTATTTT. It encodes CASSLGLVADTQYF.

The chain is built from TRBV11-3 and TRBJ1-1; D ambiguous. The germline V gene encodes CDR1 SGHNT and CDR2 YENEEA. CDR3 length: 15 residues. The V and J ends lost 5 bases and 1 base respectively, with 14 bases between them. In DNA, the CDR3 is TGTGCCAGCAGCCCGGGGAGACGCGGGAACACTGAAGCTTTCTTT. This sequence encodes CASSPGRRGNTEAFF.

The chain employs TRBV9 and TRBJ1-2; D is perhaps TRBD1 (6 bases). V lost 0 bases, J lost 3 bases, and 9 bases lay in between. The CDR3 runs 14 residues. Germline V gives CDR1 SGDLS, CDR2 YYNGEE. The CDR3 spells CASSVVNRDYGYTF. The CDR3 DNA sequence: TGTGCCAGCAGCGTAGTGAACAGGGACTATGGCTACACCTTC.

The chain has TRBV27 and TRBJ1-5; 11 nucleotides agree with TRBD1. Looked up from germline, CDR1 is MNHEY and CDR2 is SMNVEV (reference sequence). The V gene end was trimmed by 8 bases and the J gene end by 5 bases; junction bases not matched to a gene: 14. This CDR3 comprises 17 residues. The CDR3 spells CASRASGQGENHQPQHF. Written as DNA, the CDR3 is TGTGCCAGCCGTGCCTCGGGACAGGGGGAAAATCATCAGCCCCAGCATTTT.